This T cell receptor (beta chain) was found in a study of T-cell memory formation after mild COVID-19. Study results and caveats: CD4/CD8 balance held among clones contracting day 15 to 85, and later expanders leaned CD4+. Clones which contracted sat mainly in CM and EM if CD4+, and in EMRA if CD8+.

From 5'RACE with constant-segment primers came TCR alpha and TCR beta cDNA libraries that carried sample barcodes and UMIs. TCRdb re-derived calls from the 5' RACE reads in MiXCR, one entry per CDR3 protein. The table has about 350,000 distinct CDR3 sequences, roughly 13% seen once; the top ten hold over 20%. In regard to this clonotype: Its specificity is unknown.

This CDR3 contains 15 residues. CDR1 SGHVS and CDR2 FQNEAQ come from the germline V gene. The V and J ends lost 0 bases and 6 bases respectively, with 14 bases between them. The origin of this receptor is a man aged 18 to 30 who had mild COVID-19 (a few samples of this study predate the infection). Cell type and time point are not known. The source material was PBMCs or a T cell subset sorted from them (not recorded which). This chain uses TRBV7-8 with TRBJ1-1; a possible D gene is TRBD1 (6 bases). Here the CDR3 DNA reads TGTGCCAGCAGCTTAGCAGCCGGGACACCACCTGAAGCTTTCTTT. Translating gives CASSLAAGTPPEAFF.